Listed below are T cell receptor beta chains from one sample, sequenced in a study of T cell changes during pregnancy in multiple sclerosis. Generated by immunoSEQ multiplex PCR, the TCRdb table keeps only in-frame clones and is missing some. The sample holds approximately 100,000 clones, approximately 92% seen once. Source: peripheral blood, taken in the second trimester of pregnancy. These receptors all come from a female donor with multiple sclerosis, enrolled in a pregnancy study. CDR3s include the opening cysteine and the closing phenylalanine or tryptophan. The D gene is left open where the match is weak. Some rows have no size entry. The others give once, few or many, or a class for an expanded clone.

V: TRBV29-1
J: TRBJ2-3
size: -
length: 11
D: TRBD1
DNA: TGCAGCACGAGGGGGCCAGATACGCAGTATTTT
CDR3: CSTRGPDTQYF

V: TRBV27
J: TRBJ1-1
size: -
length: 15
D: -
DNA: TGTGCCAGCAGTTTAGAAGGGGTGTCAGGCACTGAAGCTTTCTTT
CDR3: CASSLEGVSGTEAFF

V: TRBV28
J: TRBJ2-7
size: -
length: 11
D: -
DNA: TGTGCCAGCAGCGGGAGTTACGAGCAGTACTTC
CDR3: CASSGSYEQYF

V: TRBV28
J: TRBJ1-1
size: -
length: 14
D: -
DNA: TGTGCCAGCACCCGAAGACACAGTGACACTGAAGCTTTCTTT
CDR3: CASTRRHSDTEAFF

V: TRBV29-1
J: TRBJ2-1
size: -
length: 13
D: TRBD2
DNA: TGCAGCGTGCCGGGACTAGCGTACAATGAGCAGTTCTTC
CDR3: CSVPGLAYNEQFF

V: TRBV30
J: TRBJ1-2
size: -
length: 13
D: -
DNA: TGTGCCTGGAGATTATGGGGGCTTGATGGCTACACCTTC
CDR3: CAWRLWGLDGYTF

V: TRBV10-3
J: TRBJ2-5
size: once
length: 14
D: TRBD1
DNA: TGTGCCATCAGAGACAGGGTGATGGGGGAGACCCAGTACTTC
CDR3: CAIRDRVMGETQYF

V: TRBV7-3
J: TRBJ2-2
size: -
length: 17
D: -
DNA: TGTGCCAGCAGCTTCGAGGGGCCCGGGAGAGCAGCCGGGGAGCTGTTTTTT
CDR3: CASSFEGPGRAAGELFF

V: TRBV5-1
J: TRBJ2-7
size: -
length: 14
D: -
DNA: TGCGCCAGCAGCGTAACGGGAGAAGAGTACGAGCAGTACTTC
CDR3: CASSVTGEEYEQYF

V: TRBV10-3
J: TRBJ1-4
size: -
length: 13
D: TRBD1
DNA: TGTGCCATCAGGGGGACAGCTAATGAAAAACTGTTTTTT
CDR3: CAIRGTANEKLFF

V: TRBV4-2
J: TRBJ1-2
size: -
length: 15
D: TRBD1
DNA: TGTGCCAGCAGCCTCCCGGACAGGGAAGACTATGGCTACACCTTC
CDR3: CASSLPDREDYGYTF

V: TRBV15
J: TRBJ2-2
size: -
length: 15
D: -
DNA: TGTGCCACCAGCAGAGATTCAGCGAACACCGGGGAGCTGTTTTTT
CDR3: CATSRDSANTGELFF

V: TRBV9
J: TRBJ1-4
size: -
length: 14
D: -
DNA: TGTGCCAGCAGCCAACAGGGCCCTAATGAAAAACTGTTTTTT
CDR3: CASSQQGPNEKLFF

V: TRBV10-3
J: TRBJ2-5
size: -
length: 14
D: TRBD1
DNA: TGTGCCACGACAACCGAGGGGACAGTCGAGACCCAGTACTTC
CDR3: CATTTEGTVETQYF

V: TRBV30
J: TRBJ1-1
size: few
length: 11
D: -
DNA: TGTGCCTGGATAGGGGGTACTGAAGCTTTCTTT
CDR3: CAWIGGTEAFF

V: TRBV5-1
J: TRBJ1-4
size: -
length: 16
D: TRBD1
DNA: TGCGCCAGCAGCTTGGATACCGGGACAGGGGGCGGGAAACTGTTTTTT
CDR3: CASSLDTGTGGGKLFF

V: TRBV27
J: TRBJ1-1
size: -
length: 15
D: -
DNA: TGTGCCAGCAGAACCTCCTGGGGCGGGCAGGGGGAAGCTTTCTTT
CDR3: CASRTSWGGQGEAFF

V: TRBV29-1
J: TRBJ2-7
size: -
length: 12
D: -
DNA: TGCAGCGTTGCGGAGACTACGAACGAGCAGTACTTC
CDR3: CSVAETTNEQYF

V: TRBV19
J: TRBJ1-3
size: once
length: 17
D: -
DNA: TGTGCCAGTAGTATAGCCGGGGGACGTTACTCTGGAAACACCATATATTTT
CDR3: CASSIAGGRYSGNTIYF

V: TRBV18
J: TRBJ1-5
size: -
length: 14
D: TRBD1
DNA: TGTGCCAGCTCACCCGGACAGGGAGATCAGCCCCAGCATTTT
CDR3: CASSPGQGDQPQHF

V: TRBV6-1
J: TRBJ1-2
size: -
length: 15
D: -
DNA: TGTGCCAGCAGGGGTGAGGGCAGAGGGAACTATGGCTACACCTTC
CDR3: CASRGEGRGNYGYTF

V: TRBV19
J: TRBJ1-1
size: -
length: 14
D: -
DNA: TGTGCCAGTAGTCCCGGAGACAGGAACACTGAAGCTTTCTTT
CDR3: CASSPGDRNTEAFF

V: TRBV19
J: TRBJ1-1
size: -
length: 13
D: TRBD1
DNA: TGTGCCAGTAGTATCAGACAGGGAATGGGGGCTTTCTTT
CDR3: CASSIRQGMGAFF

V: TRBV7-9
J: TRBJ2-7
size: -
length: 12
D: -
DNA: TGTGCCAGCAGCATGGACAGCTACGAGCAGTACTTC
CDR3: CASSMDSYEQYF

V: TRBV19
J: TRBJ1-2
size: -
length: 15
D: TRBD1
DNA: TGTGCCAGTAGTACCCACTACAGGGGGGACTATGGCTACACCTTC
CDR3: CASSTHYRGDYGYTF

V: TRBV5-4
J: TRBJ1-1
size: -
length: 15
D: -
DNA: TGTGCCAGCAGTCAACGGGGAGGGTTGTACACTGAAGCTTTCTTT
CDR3: CASSQRGGLYTEAFF

V: TRBV7-3
J: TRBJ2-7
size: -
length: 13
D: -
DNA: TGTGCCAGCAGCGGCGGGAACCTCTACGAGCAGTACTTC
CDR3: CASSGGNLYEQYF

V: TRBV2
J: TRBJ1-1
size: once
length: 15
D: -
DNA: TGTGCCAGCAGTCCTCAGGGACTTTCCAACACTGAAGCTTTCTTT
CDR3: CASSPQGLSNTEAFF

V: TRBV5-1
J: TRBJ1-1
size: once
length: 15
D: TRBD1
DNA: TGCGCCAGCAGCCAAGGACAGGGATCGAACACTGAAGCTTTCTTT
CDR3: CASSQGQGSNTEAFF

V: TRBV10-2
J: TRBJ1-5
size: -
length: 14
D: -
DNA: TGCGCCAGCAGTGAACCAGGCCCGAATCAGCCCCAGCATTTT
CDR3: CASSEPGPNQPQHF

V: TRBV7-3
J: TRBJ2-2
size: -
length: 16
D: -
DNA: TGTGCCAGCAGCCGAAGCCAGGGTTGGAACACCGGGGAGCTGTTTTTT
CDR3: CASSRSQGWNTGELFF

V: TRBV28
J: TRBJ1-2
size: few
length: 14
D: TRBD1
DNA: TGTGCCAGCAGCAGACAGGGGGCTAACTATGGCTACACCTTC
CDR3: CASSRQGANYGYTF

V: TRBV6-1
J: TRBJ2-1
size: -
length: 12
D: -
DNA: TGTGCCACGACTTACAGGGATCATGAGCAGTTCTTC
CDR3: CATTYRDHEQFF

V: TRBV19
J: TRBJ2-3
size: -
length: 17
D: -
DNA: TGTGCCAGTAGTGGAAACTTCCCAGCGCAGCTCACAGATACGCAGTATTTT
CDR3: CASSGNFPAQLTDTQYF